This T cell receptor beta chain is from a study of OX40 agonist ivuxolimab in advanced cancers. Turning to the study itself: Antecedent anti-PD-1, anti-PD-L1 or anti-CTLA-4 therapy was permissible, with roughly 36% having received some.

The cohort excluded patients with autoimmune disease history or systemic immunosuppression. On cycle 4 day 1 and cycle 7 day 1, as well as at baseline, blood was sampled. This CDR3 has 12 residues. Per the germline V gene, CDR1 is SGHRS and CDR2 is YFSETQ. Produced via immunoSEQ multiplex PCR; TCRdb's table is partial and in-frame only. The sample comprises more than 65,000 clones, 70% to 90% of which are singletons, and roughly 0.7% rests with the top ten. As to this clone: Mismatch with germline at one junction end may stem from a read error.

This sequence originates from an adult with an advanced solid tumor such as melanoma, head and neck, liver or kidney cancer. Source: CD4+ or CD8+ T cells sorted from blood, taken in a trial of the OX40 agonist ivuxolimab. The V gene is TRBV5-1, the J gene TRBJ1-5; no reliable D call. The CDR3 sequence is CASSLVEGPQHF. The CDR3 DNA reads as TGTGCCAGCAGCTTGGTAGAGGGTCCCCAGCATTTT.